This T cell receptor (beta chain) appears in the sequencing data of a study of cytomegalovirus exposure and HLA in healthy donors. Study conclusions and caveats: Across all donors, roughly uniform sequencing depth was an assumption of the presence/absence analyses.

V shed 6 bases and J 2 bases; nucleotides not matched to a gene: 4. The CDR3 sequence is 15 residues long. Germline V gives CDR1 SGHTA, CDR2 FQGTGA. This clone was seen only once. Its antigen is not known. A multiplex PCR was run with 60 Vbeta primers and 13 Jbeta primers. In the original analysis: Tens of millions of unique TCR beta chains, 9 million to 12 million shared, were counted in a later analysis. Sequencing was performed with immunoSEQ multiplex PCR; in TCRdb, only in-frame clones are kept and a portion is missing. The V and J calls and clone size were taken over from that table, and D and trimming were inferred from the DNA. The profile shows roughly 160,000 clones, 80% of them singletons.

The chain has TRBV7-3 and TRBJ2-5; TRBD2 matches at 12 bases. The sequenced material came from PBMCs. This receptor was obtained from a woman aged 50 to 60 in good health and CMV-seropositive. The DNA of the CDR3 is TGTGCCAGCAGTAGGACTAGCGGGGCACAAGAGACCCAGTACTTC. Protein product: CASSRTSGAQETQYF.